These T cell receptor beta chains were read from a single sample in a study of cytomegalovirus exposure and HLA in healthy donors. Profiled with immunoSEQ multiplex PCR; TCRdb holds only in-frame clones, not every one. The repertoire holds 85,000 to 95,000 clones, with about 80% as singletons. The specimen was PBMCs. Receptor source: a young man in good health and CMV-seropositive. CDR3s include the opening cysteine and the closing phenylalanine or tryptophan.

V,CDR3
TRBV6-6,CASSSGGNLYGYTF
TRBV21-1,CASSISGELFF
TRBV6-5,CASSSLQGNTIYF
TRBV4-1,CASSPTGVKNIQYF
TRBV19,CASHQSHLPQGDQPQHF
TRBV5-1,CASSQQGRETQYF
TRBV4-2,CASSQELSGGYTF
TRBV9,CASSVGDRGMNTEAFF
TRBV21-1,CASRGLQRISNQPQHF
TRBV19,CASSITSGLPSYNEQFF
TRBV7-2,CASSLGGTGLYEQYF
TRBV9,CASSRQDNYGYTF
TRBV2,CATRTGNTIYF
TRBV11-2,CASSTWDREDTIYF
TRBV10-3,CASGGQLGNQPQHF
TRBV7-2,CASSLVGATNEKLFF
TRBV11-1,CATPPAGRQGRATNEKLFF
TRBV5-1,CASSLTSGTQYF
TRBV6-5,CASSYGQDQETQYF
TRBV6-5,CASSPTGDAPYEQYF
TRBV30,CAWSPTRNQPQHF
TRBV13,CATQRGNTEAFF
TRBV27,CASSAGFGEQYF
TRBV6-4,CASSPGGDTQYF
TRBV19,CASSNRPGSFEQFF
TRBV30,CAWSLMPLAQFTYEQYF
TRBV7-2,CATRGGGPYEQYF
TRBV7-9,CASSPGQTYGYTF
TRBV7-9,CASSLLDRNTEAFF
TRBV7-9,CASSLGAYNEQFF
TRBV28,CASSTGGRYGYTF
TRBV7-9,CSSSLLGAGDTGELFF
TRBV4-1,CASSQEGRTEAFF
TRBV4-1,CASSARDRGYSSYNSPLHF
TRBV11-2,CASSLGRDYKETQYF
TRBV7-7,CASSLGGQAAQETQYF
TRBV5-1,CASSAGGMGGDTQYF
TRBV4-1,CASSHSGSSNEQFF
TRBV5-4,CASTRGTGYGYTF
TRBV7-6,CASSRSGNTEAFF
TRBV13,CASSLAGGLSYEQYF
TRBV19,CASSEQGGWYNEQFF
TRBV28,CASRSEHYSNQPQHF
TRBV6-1,CASTSGGFGSYEQYF
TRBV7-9,CASSAGQLGYTF
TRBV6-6,CASSRDRGVDGYTF
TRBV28,CASSLTGRTKEHF